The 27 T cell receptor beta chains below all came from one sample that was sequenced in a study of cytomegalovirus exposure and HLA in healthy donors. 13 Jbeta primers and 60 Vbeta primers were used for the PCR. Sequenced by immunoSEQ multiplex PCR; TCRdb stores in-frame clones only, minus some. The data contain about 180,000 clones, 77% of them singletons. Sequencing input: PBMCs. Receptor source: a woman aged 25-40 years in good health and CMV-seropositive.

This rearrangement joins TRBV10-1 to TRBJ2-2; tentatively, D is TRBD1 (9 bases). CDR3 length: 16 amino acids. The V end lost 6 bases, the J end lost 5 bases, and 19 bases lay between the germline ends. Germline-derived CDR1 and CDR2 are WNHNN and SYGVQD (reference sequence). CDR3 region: CASSPRGGTGTGELFF. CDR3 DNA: TGCGCCAGCAGCCCCCGGGGGGGGACAGGGACCGGGGAGCTGTTTTTT.

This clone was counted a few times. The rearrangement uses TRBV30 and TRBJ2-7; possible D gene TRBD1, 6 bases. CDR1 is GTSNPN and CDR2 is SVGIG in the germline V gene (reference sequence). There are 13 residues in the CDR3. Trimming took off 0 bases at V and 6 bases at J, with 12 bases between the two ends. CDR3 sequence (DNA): TGTGCCTGGAGTGTCATCAGGGGCGGCGAGCAGTACTTC. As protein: CAWSVIRGGEQYF.

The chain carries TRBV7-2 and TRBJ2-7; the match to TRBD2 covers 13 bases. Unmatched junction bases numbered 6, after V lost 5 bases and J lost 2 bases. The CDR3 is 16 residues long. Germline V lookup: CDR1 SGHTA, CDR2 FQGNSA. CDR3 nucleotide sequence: TGTGCCAGCAGCCTACTTGGACTAGCGGGAGCCTACGAGCAGTACTTC. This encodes CASSLLGLAGAYEQYF.

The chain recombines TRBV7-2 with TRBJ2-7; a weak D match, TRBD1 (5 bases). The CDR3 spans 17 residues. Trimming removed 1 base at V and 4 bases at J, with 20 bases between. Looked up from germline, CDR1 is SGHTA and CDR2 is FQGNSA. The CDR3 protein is CASSLEIRARGSYEQYF. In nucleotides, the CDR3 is TGTGCCAGCAGCTTAGAGATTCGGGCTAGGGGTTCGTACGAGCAGTACTTC.

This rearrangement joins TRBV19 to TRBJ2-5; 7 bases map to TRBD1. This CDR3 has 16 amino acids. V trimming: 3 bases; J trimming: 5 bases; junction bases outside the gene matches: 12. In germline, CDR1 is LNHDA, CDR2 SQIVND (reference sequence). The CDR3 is CASSITANRGTETQYF. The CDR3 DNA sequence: TGTGCCAGTAGTATTACGGCAAACAGGGGAACCGAGACCCAGTACTTC.

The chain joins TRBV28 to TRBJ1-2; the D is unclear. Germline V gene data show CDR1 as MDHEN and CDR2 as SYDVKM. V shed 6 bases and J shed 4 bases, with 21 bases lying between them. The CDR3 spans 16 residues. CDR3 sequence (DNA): TGTGCCAGCAGCGTCCCGCCCCTCGAGAGTGGCTATGGCTACACCTTC. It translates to CASSVPPLESGYGYTF.

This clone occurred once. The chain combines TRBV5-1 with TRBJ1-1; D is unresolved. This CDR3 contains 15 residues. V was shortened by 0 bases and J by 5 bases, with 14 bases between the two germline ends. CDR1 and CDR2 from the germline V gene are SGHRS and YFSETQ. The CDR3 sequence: CASSLASYGRTEAFF. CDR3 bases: TGCGCCAGCAGCTTGGCCTCGTATGGGCGTACTGAAGCTTTCTTT. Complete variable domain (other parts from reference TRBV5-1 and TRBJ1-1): KAGVTQTPRYLIKTRGQQVTLSCSPISGHRSVSWYQQTPGQGLQFLFEYFSETQRNKGNFPGRFSGRQFSNSRSEMNVSTLELGDSALYLCASSLASYGRTEAFFGQGTRLTVV.

In nucleotides, the CDR3 is TGTGCCAGCAGTTTAACCCCCCCAGGCAGGGCGCATGGCTACACCTTC. This encodes CASSLTPPGRAHGYTF. The J gene is TRBJ1-2, the V gene TRBV27; D perhaps matches TRBD1 (5 bases). V lost 2 bases and J 6 bases, leaving 19 bases between the germline ends. Germline V gene data show CDR1 as MNHEY and CDR2 as SMNVEV (reference sequence). This CDR3 region has 16 residues.

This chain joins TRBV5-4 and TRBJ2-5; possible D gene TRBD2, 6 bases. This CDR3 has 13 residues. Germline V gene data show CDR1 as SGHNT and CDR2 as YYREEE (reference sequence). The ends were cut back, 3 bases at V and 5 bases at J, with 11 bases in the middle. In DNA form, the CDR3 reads TGTGCCAGCAGCTCCCGACTAGTTGAGACCCAGTACTTC. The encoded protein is CASSSRLVETQYF.

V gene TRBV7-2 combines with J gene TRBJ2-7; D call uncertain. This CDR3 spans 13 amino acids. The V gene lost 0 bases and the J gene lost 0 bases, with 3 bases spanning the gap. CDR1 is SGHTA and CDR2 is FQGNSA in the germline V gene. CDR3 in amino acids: CASSLAASYEQYF. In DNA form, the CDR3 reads TGTGCCAGCAGCTTAGCAGCCTCCTACGAGCAGTACTTC. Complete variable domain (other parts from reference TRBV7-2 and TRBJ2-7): GAGVSQSPSNKVTEKGKDVELRCDPISGHTALYWYRQSLGQGLEFLIYFQGNSAPDKSGLPSDRFSAERTGGSVSTLTIQRTQQEDSAVYLCASSLAASYEQYFGPGTRLTVT.

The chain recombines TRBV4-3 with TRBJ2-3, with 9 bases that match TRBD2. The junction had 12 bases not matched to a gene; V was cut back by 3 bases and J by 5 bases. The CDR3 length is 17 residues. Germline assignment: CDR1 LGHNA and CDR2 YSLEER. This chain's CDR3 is CASSQRGGAGGVDTQYF. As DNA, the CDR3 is TGCGCCAGCAGCCAGAGGGGGGGAGCGGGAGGAGTAGATACGCAGTATTTT.

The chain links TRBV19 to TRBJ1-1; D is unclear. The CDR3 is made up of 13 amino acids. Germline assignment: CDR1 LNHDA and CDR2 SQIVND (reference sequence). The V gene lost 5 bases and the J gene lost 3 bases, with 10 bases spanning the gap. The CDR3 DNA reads TGTGCCAGTAGTTATGGGAGGGACACTGAAGCTTTCTTT. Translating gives CASSYGRDTEAFF.

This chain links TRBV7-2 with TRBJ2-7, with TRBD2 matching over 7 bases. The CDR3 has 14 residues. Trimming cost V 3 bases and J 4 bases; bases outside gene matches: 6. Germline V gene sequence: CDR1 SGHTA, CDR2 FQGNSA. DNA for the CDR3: TGTGCCAGCAGCTTGGGAGCGGGACCATACGAGCAGTACTTC. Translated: CASSLGAGPYEQYF. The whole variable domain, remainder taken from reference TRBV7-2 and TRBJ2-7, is GAGVSQSPSNKVTEKGKDVELRCDPISGHTALYWYRQSLGQGLEFLIYFQGNSAPDKSGLPSDRFSAERTGGSVSTLTIQRTQQEDSAVYLCASSLGAGPYEQYFGPGTRLTVT.

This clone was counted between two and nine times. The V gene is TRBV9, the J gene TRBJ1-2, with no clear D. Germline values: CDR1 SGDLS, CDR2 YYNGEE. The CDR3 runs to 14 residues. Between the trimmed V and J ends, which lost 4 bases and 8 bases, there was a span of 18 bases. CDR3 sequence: CASSIRGIMIGYTF. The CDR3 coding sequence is TGTGCCAGCAGCATTCGAGGGATAATGATCGGCTACACCTTC.

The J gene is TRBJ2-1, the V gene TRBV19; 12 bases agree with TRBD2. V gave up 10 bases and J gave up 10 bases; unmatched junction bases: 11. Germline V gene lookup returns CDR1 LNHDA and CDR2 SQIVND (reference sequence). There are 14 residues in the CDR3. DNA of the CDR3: TGTGCCACCCAACCTCCTAGCGGGAGGGGGGAGCAGTTCTTC. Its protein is CATQPPSGRGEQFF.

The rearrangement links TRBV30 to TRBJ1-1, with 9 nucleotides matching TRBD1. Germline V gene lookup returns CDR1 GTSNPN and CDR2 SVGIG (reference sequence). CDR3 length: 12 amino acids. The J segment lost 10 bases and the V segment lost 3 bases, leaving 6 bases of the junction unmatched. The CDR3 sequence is CAWRVGQGAAFF. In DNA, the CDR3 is TGTGCCTGGAGGGTGGGACAGGGAGCAGCTTTCTTT.

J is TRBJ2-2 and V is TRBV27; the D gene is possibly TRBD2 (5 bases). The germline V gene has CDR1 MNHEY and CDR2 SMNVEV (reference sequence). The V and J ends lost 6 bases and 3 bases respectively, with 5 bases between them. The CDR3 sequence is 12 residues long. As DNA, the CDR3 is TGTGCCAGCAGGGGAGACACCGGGGAGCTGTTTTTT. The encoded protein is CASRGDTGELFF.

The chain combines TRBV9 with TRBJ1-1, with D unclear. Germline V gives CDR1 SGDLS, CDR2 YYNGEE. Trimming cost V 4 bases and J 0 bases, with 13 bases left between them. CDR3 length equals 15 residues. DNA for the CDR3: TGTGCCAGCAGCCTGACGGGAGGAATGAACACTGAAGCTTTCTTT. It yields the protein CASSLTGGMNTEAFF.

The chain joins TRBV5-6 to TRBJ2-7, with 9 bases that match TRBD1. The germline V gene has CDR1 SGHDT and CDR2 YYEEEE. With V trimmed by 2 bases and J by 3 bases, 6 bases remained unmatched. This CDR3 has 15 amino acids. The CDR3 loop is CASSFTGTGRYEQYF. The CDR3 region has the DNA TGTGCCAGCAGCTTTACCGGGACAGGGCGCTACGAGCAGTACTTC.

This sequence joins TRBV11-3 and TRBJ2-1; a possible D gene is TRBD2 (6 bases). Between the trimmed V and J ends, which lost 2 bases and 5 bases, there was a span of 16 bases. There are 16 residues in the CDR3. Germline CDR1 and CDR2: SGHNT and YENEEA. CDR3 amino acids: CASSLSLARENNEQFF. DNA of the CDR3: TGTGCCAGCAGCTTAAGTTTAGCCCGGGAGAACAATGAGCAGTTCTTC. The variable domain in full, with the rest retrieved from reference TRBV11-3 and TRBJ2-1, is EAGVVQSPRYKIIEKKQPVAFWCNPISGHNTLYWYLQNLGQGPELLIRYENEEAVDDSQLPKDRFSAERLKGVDSTLKIQPAELGDSAVYLCASSLSLARENNEQFFGPGTRLTVL.

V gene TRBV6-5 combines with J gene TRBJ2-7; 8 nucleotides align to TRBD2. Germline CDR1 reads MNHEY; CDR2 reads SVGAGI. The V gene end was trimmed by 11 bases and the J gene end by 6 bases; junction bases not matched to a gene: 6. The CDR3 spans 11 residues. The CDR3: CAHGRGVEQYF. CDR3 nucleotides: TGTGCCCACGGGAGGGGTGTCGAGCAGTACTTC.

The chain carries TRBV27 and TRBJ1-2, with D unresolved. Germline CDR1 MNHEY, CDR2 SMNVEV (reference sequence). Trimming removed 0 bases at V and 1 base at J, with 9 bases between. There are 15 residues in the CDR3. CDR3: CASSLSGVSNYGYTF. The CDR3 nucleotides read TGTGCCAGCAGTTTATCGGGAGTCAGTAACTATGGCTACACCTTC.

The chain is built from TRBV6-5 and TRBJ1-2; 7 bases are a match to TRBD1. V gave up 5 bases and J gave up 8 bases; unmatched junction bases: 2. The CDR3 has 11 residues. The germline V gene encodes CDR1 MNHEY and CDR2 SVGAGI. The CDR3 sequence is CASSTGDGYTF. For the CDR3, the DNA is TGTGCCAGCAGTACAGGGGACGGCTACACCTTC.

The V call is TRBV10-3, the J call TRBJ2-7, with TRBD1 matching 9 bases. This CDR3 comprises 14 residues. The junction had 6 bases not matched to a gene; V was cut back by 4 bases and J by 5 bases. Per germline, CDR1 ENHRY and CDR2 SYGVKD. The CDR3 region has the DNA TGTGCCATCAGTGGGGGGACAGGGAGGGACGAGCAGTACTTC. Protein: CAISGGTGRDEQYF.

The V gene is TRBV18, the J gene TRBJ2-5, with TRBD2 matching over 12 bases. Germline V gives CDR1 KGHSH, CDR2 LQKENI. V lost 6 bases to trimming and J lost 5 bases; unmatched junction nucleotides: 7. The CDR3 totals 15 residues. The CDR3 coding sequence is TGTGCCAGCTCTCGACTAGCGGGAGACTCTGAGACCCAGTACTTC. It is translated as CASSRLAGDSETQYF.

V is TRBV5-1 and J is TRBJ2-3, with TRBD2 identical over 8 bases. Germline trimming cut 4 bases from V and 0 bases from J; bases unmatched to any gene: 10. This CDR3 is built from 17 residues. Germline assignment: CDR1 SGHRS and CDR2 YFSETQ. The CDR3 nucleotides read TGCGCCAGCAGCAGGAGCGGGAGAGACCTCAGCACAGATACGCAGTATTTT. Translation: CASSRSGRDLSTDTQYF.

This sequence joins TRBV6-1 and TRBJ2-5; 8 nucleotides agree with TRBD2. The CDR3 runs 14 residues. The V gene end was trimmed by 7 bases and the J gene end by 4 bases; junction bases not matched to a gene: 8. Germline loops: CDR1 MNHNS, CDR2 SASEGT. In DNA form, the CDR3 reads TGTGCCAGCACGAACAGCGGGAGAGGAGAGACCCAGTACTTC. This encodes CASTNSGRGETQYF.